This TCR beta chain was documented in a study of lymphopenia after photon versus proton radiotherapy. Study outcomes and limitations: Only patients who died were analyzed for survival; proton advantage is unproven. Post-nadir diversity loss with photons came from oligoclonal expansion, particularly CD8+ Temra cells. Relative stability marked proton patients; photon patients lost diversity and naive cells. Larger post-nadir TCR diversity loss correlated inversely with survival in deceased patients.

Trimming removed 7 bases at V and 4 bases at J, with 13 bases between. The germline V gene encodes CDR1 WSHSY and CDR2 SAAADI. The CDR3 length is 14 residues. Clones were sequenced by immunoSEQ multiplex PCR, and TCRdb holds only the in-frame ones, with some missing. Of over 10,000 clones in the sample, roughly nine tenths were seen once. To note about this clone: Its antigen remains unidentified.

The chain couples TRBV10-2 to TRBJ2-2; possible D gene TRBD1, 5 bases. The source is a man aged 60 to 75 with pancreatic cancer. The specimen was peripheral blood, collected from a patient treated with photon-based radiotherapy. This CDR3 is CASTGGAGTGELFF. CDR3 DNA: TGCGCCAGCACAGGTGGGGCTGGCACCGGGGAGCTGTTTTTT.